Listed here is a single TCR beta chain. The sample comes from a study of blood T cell repertoires in COVID-19. About the study: T cells, B-cell-depleted T cells, or PBMCs provided the cDNA or gDNA that served as material.

The CDR3 sequence is 15 residues long. Germline V gene lookup returns CDR1 LNHDA and CDR2 SQIVND (reference sequence). V lost 4 bases to trimming and J lost 3 bases, with 10 bases between them. As handled by the study authors: The authors estimated nucleated cell counts from reference gene primer amplification. Generated by immunoSEQ multiplex PCR, the TCRdb table keeps only in-frame clones and is missing some. V, J and clone size derive from that table, while D and trimming were established from the DNA sequence. The table shows over 120,000 clones, with 85% to 90% occurring only once. The chain employs TRBV19 and TRBJ2-6, with D uncertain. Sequencing input: peripheral blood. This clonotype was obtained from a man in his sixties with active or convalescent COVID-19. Written as DNA, the CDR3 is TGTGCCAGTAGTAGCGCTAGATTTGGGGCCAACGTCCTGACTTTC. Its protein product is CASSSARFGANVLTF.